This T cell receptor beta chain was found in a study of OX40 agonist ivuxolimab in advanced cancers. Study as a whole: Every 2 weeks, ivuxolimab was infused into the patients intravenously at between 0.01 and 10 mg/kg. Each dose-escalation patient presented with hepatocellular carcinoma, melanoma, renal cell or head and neck cancer. Findings of the study overall: The 0.1-3.0 mg/kg partial responders had among the lowest clonal expansion.

About this clone: Its antigen is still unknown.

The method was immunoSEQ multiplex PCR; TCRdb's version includes in-frame clones alone and lacks a portion of them. The data hold about 73,000 clones, with 75% to 90% observed a single time. The sequencing used CD4+ or CD8+ T cells sorted from blood, collected in a trial of the OX40 agonist ivuxolimab. This TCR was sampled from an adult with an advanced solid tumor such as melanoma, head and neck, liver or kidney cancer.

The CDR3 coding sequence is TGTGCCAGCAGCGTACGGTTGGACTCTGGGGCCAACGTCCTGACTTTC. Its protein product is CASSVRLDSGANVLTF. The chain employs TRBV9 and TRBJ2-6; no clear D gene. V was shortened by 1 base and J by 0 bases, with 8 bases between the two germline ends. The CDR3 runs 16 residues. Germline V lookup: CDR1 SGDLS, CDR2 YYNGEE.